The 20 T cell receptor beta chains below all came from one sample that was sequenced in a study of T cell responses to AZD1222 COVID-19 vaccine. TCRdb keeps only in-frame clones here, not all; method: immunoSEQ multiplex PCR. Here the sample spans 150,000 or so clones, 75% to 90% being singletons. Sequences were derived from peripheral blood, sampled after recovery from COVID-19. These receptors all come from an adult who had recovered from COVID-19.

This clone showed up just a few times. CDR3 amino acids: CASINGPSPPGAQGQPQHF. In DNA, the CDR3 is TGTGCCAGTATTAATGGCCCCAGTCCCCCAGGGGCGCAAGGGCAGCCCCAGCATTTT. This chain connects TRBV19 to TRBJ1-5, with D perhaps matching TRBD1 (6 bases). Per germline, CDR1 LNHDA and CDR2 SQIVND (reference sequence). The CDR3 consists of 19 residues. Deletions cut 7 bases from V and 7 bases from J, with 32 bases between.

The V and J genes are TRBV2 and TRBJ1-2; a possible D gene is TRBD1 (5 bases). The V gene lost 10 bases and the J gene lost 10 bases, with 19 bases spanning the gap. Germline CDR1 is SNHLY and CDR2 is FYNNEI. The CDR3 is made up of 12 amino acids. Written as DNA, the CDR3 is TGTGCCATACGGGGCAGTGGGCGGGACTACACCTTC. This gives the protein CAIRGSGRDYTF.

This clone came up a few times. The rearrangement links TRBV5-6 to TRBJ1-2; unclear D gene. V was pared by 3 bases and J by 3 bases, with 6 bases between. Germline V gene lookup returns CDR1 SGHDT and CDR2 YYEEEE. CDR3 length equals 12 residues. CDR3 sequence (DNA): TGTGCCAGCAGCTCGATTTACTATGGCTACACCTTC. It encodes CASSSIYYGYTF.

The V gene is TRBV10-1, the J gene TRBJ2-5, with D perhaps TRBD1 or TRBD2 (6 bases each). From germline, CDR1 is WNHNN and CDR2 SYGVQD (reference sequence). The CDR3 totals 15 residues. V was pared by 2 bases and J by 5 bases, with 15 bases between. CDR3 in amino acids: CASSEPLGGGETQYF. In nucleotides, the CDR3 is TGCGCCAGCAGTGAGCCCCTGGGGGGCGGCGAGACCCAGTACTTC.

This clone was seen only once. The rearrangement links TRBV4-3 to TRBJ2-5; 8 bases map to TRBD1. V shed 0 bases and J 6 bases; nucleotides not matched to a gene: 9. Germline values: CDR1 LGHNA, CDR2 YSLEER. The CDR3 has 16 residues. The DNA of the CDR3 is TGCGCCAGCAGCCAAGAGGCGGCAGGGGGCGTAAAGACCCAGTACTTC. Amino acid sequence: CASSQEAAGGVKTQYF.

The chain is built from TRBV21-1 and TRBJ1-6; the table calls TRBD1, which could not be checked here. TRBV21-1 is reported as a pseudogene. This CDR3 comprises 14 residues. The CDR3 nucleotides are TGTGCCAGCAGCCCTGAGGGGGTGGGATCACCCCTCCACTTT. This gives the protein CASSPEGVGSPLHF.

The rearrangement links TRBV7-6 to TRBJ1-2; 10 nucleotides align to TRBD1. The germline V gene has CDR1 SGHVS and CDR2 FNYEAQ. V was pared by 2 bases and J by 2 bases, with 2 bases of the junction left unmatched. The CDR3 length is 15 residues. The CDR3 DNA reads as TGTGCCAGCAGCTTACGACAGGGGGCCAACTATGGCTACACCTTC. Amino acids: CASSLRQGANYGYTF.

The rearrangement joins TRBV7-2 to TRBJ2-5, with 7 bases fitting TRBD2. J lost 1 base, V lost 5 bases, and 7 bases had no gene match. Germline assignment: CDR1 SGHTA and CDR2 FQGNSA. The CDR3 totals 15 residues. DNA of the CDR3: TGTGCCAGCAGCCCAACCTGGGGGGGCCAAGAGACCCAGTACTTC. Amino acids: CASSPTWGGQETQYF.

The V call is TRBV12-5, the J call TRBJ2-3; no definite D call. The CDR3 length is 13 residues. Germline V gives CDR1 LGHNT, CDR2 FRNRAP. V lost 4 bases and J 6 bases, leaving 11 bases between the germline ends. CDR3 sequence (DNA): TGTGCTAGTGGTTCCTCCGGAGCCGATACGCAGTATTTT. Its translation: CASGSSGADTQYF.

For the CDR3, the DNA is TGTGCCAGCAGTTTTTGGGAGACCCAGTACTTC. This sequence encodes CASSFWETQYF. This chain uses TRBV6-2 or TRBV6-3 with TRBJ2-5; D not resolved. Germline assignment: CDR1 MNHEY and CDR2 SVGEGT. The CDR3 contains 11 residues. Trimming shortened V by 4 bases and J by 5 bases, and 5 bases separated the two germline ends.

CDR3 loop: CAIRLAGSSYEQYF. CDR3 DNA: TGTGCCATCAGATTAGCGGGGAGCTCCTACGAGCAGTACTTC. J is TRBJ2-7 and V is TRBV10-3; 8 nucleotides match TRBD2. Germline loops: CDR1 ENHRY, CDR2 SYGVKD. V lost 6 bases, J lost 0 bases, and 4 bases stayed unmatched. The CDR3 is made up of 14 amino acids.

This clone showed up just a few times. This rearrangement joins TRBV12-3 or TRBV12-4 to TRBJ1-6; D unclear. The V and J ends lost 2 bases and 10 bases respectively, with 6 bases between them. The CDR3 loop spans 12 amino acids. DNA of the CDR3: TGTGCCAGCAGTTTATTAGGGTCACCCCTCCACTTT. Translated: CASSLLGSPLHF.

CDR3 DNA: TGTGCCAGCAGCTTTGGACAGGGGTGGAATGAGCAGTTCTTC. Translating gives CASSFGQGWNEQFF. J is TRBJ2-1 and V is TRBV7-9, with 9 nucleotides matching TRBD1. V dropped 3 bases and J dropped 7; count of bases not matched to a gene: 4. The CDR3 sequence is 14 residues long. The germline gives CDR1 SEHNR, CDR2 FQNEAQ (reference sequence). Full variable domain (outside the CDR3, taken from reference TRBV7-9 and TRBJ2-1): DTGVSQNPRHKITKRGQNVTFRCDPISEHNRLYWYRQTLGQGPEFLTYFQNEAQLEKSRLLSDRFSAERPKGSFSTLEIQRTEQGDSAMYLCASSFGQGWNEQFFGPGTRLTVL.

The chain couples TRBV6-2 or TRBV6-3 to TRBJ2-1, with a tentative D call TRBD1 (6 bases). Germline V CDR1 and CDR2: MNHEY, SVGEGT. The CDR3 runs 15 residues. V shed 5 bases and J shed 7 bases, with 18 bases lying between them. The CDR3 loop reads CASSRQASSGNEQFF. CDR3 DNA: TGTGCCAGCAGTCGACAGGCCTCATCGGGGAATGAGCAGTTCTTC.

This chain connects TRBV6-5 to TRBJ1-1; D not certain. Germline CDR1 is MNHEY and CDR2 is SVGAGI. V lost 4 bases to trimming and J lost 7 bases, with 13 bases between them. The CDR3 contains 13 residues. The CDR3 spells CASSFEGFGEAFF. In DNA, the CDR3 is TGTGCCAGCAGTTTCGAAGGTTTTGGTGAAGCTTTCTTT.

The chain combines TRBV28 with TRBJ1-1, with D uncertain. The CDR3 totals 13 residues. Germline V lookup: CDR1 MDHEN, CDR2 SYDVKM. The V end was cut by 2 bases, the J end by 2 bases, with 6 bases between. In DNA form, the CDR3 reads TGTGCCAGCAGTTTAGTACTCAACACTGAAGCTTTCTTT. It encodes CASSLVLNTEAFF.

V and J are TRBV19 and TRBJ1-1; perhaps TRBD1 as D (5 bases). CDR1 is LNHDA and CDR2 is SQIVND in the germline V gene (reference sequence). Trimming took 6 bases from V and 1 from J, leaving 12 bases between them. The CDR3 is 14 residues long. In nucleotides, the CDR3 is TGTGCCAGTAGCCCCCAGGGCTGGAACACTGAAGCTTTCTTT. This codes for CASSPQGWNTEAFF.

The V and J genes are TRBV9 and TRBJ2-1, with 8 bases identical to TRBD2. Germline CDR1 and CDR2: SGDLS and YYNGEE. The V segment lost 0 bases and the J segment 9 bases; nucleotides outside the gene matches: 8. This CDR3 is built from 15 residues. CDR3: CASSVGGLAGSEQFF. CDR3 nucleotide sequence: TGTGCCAGCAGCGTAGGAGGTCTAGCGGGTAGTGAGCAGTTCTTC.

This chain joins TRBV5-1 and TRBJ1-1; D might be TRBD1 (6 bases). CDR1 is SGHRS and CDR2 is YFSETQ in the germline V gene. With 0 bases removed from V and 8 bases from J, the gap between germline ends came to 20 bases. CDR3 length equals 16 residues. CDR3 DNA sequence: TGCGCCAGCAGCTTGGGGGTACCGGGACACGGCTGGGAAGCTTTCTTT. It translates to CASSLGVPGHGWEAFF.

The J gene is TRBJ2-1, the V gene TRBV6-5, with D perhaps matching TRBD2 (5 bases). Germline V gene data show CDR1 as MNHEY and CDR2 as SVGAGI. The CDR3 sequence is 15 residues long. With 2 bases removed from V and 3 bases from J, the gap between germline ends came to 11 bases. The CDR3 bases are TGTGCCAGCAGTTACGTCGGGGAAATCTACAATGAGCAGTTCTTC. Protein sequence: CASSYVGEIYNEQFF.